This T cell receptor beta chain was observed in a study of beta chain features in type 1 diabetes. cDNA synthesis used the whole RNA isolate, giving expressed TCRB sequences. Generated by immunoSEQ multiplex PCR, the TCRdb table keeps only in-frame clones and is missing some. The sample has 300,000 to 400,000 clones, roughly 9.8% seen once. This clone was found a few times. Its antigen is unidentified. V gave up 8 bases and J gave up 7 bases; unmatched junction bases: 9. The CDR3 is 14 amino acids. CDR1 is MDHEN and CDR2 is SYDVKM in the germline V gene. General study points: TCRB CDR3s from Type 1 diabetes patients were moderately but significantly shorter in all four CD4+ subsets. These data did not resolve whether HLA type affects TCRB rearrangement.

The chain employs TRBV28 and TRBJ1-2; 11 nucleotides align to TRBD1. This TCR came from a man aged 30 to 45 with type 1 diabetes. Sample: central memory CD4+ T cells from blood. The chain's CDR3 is CASFTTGTGGGYTF. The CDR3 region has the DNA TGTGCCAGCTTCACAACCGGGACAGGGGGTGGCTACACCTTC.